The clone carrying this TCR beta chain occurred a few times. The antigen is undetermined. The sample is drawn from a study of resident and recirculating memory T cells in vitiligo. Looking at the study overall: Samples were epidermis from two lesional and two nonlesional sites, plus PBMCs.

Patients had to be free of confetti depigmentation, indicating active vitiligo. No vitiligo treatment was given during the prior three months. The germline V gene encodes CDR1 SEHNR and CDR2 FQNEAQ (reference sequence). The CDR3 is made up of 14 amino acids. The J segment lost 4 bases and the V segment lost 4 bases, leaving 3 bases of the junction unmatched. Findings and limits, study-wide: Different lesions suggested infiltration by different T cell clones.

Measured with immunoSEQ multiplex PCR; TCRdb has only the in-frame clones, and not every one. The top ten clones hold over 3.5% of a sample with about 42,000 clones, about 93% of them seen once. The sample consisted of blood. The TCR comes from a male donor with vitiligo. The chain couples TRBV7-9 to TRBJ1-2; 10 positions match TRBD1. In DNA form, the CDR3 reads TGTGCCAGCAGCTCGGGGACAGGGGTCTATGGCTACACCTTC. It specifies CASSSGTGVYGYTF.